The source of this T cell receptor beta chain is a study of monozygotic twins with inflammatory bowel disease. Findings and limits, study-wide: Clonotype sharing was lower in IBD patients than healthy twins, most markedly with disease activity. IBD patients showed reduced TCRbeta diversity (inverse Simpson) versus healthy co-twins.

Via template switching, UMIs carrying a 6-nucleotide sample barcode were introduced. For each CDR3 protein, TCRdb gives one entry from its re-call of the 5' RACE reads, without DNA. The sample includes approximately 420,000 distinct CDR3 sequences. Germline V gene sequence: CDR1 SGHNT, CDR2 YENEEA. CDR3 length: 11 amino acids. Notes on this clonotype: The antigen is unknown.

The sequenced material came from blood. This receptor was identified in a human donor with ulcerative colitis or Crohn's disease, or a healthy co-twin of an affected twin (not recorded which). V gene TRBV11-3 combines with J gene TRBJ2-7; absent DNA, TCRdb's TRBD1 call cannot be checked. The CDR3 sequence: CASNSGEEQYF.